In this sample, the clone carrying this T cell receptor beta chain turned up many times. Its specificity is not known. The CDR3 length is 15 residues. Germline trimming cut 1 base from V and 10 bases from J; bases unmatched to any gene: 6. Germline V gene lookup returns CDR1 LGHNA and CDR2 YNFKEQ. The data are from a study of blood T cells in healthy people across ages. Across the study: There was about one barcoded beta molecule captured by template switching per two T cells.

A second PCR of 7 to 11 cycles used a sample-barcoded 5' primer and a J-beta primer mix. The template-switch adaptor was a 5' adaptor with 12 random nucleotides. It tagged each cDNA molecule. TCRdb re-called the 5' RACE reads with MiXCR, one entry per CDR3 protein. The table records around 900,000 distinct CDR3 sequences, under 30% of them present only once. General study points: TCR beta diversity, measured per million T cells, fell in a roughly linear way with age. More naive CD4+ cells and higher diversity marked long-lived donors relative to aged donors.

The receptor comes from a woman aged 80 or over in good health. The sequenced material came from blood. The chain recombines TRBV4-2 with TRBJ2-1, with TRBD1 identical over 11 bases. The CDR3, as DNA: TGTGCCAGCAGCCAAGCCGGGACAGGGGGTGGCGAGCAGTTCTTC. Translated: CASSQAGTGGGEQFF.